This T cell receptor (beta chain) derives from a study of OX40 agonist ivuxolimab in advanced cancers. Study-level information: Age averaged around 59 years (range roughly 23 to 79), and more than 80% were male. Earlier anti-PD-1, anti-PD-L1 or anti-CTLA-4 therapy was permitted; around 40% had received some. Overall study findings and caveats: Some nonresponders additionally presented with little normalized T-cell clonal expansion.

V was cut by 0 bases and J by 3 bases, with 8 bases left in between. Germline loops: CDR1 GTSNPN, CDR2 SVGIG (reference sequence). The CDR3 extends over 14 amino acids. Remarks on this clone: Its cognate antigen is unknown.

The data were produced by immunoSEQ multiplex PCR, yet TCRdb's version contains in-frame clones alone and is incomplete. The sample consists of under 85,000 clones, around 86% of them appearing once. This chain connects TRBV30 to TRBJ2-2; tentative D call: TRBD1 (6 bases). The TCR sequence derives from an adult with an advanced solid tumor such as melanoma, head and neck, liver or kidney cancer. The sequencing used CD4+ or CD8+ T cells sorted from blood, collected in a trial of the OX40 agonist ivuxolimab. CDR3 sequence reads: CAWSVRQDTGELFF. The CDR3 DNA is TGTGCCTGGAGTGTAAGACAGGACACCGGGGAGCTGTTTTTT.